The 5 T cell receptor beta chains below all came from one sample that was sequenced in a study of blood T cell repertoires in COVID-19. Libraries were prepared by immunoSEQ multiplex PCR; TCRdb keeps only in-frame clonotypes and omits some of them. This table holds about 200,000 clones, 80% to 90% found once. Sequencing used peripheral blood. The receptors come from a man at least 80 years old with acute or convalescent COVID-19.

This rearrangement joins TRBV6-5 to TRBJ1-1, with 7 positions matching TRBD1. This CDR3 is 14 amino acids long. Trimming cost V 5 bases and J 1 base; bases outside gene matches: 4. Germline CDR1 and CDR2: MNHEY and SVGAGI. CDR3 in DNA: TGTGCCAGCAGTCGACAGGGTCCGAACACTGAAGCTTTCTTT. The encoded protein is CASSRQGPNTEAFF.

This chain joins TRBV28 and TRBJ1-5, with D hard to call. The V end was cut by 4 bases, the J end by 6 bases, with 4 bases between. CDR3 length: 11 residues. CDR1 and CDR2 (germline): MDHEN, SYDVKM. DNA for the CDR3: TGTGCCAGCAGTTACGGTCAGCCCCAGCATTTT. It yields the protein CASSYGQPQHF.

This clone has only one observation. The chain is built from TRBV5-1 and TRBJ1-4; no definite D call. Germline values: CDR1 SGHRS, CDR2 YFSETQ. Trimming left V 0 bases short and J 7 bases short, with 10 bases between. The CDR3 sequence is 14 residues long. DNA for the CDR3: TGCGCCAGCAGCTTGGCAACACCGGGTGAAAAACTGTTTTTT. Its translation is CASSLATPGEKLFF.

V gene TRBV5-1 combines with J gene TRBJ2-5; tentatively, D is TRBD2 (5 bases). CDR1 is SGHRS, CDR2 YFSETQ, per germline. Trimming took 2 bases from V and 0 from J, leaving 8 bases between them. This CDR3 spans 14 amino acids. CDR3 in amino acids: CASSLRGNQETQYF. DNA of the CDR3: TGCGCCAGCAGCTTACGGGGTAACCAAGAGACCCAGTACTTC.

The chain recombines TRBV6-1 with TRBJ2-3, with TRBD2 matching over 14 bases. The V gene's germline CDR1 is MNHNS and CDR2 SASEGT. J gave up 3 bases and V 4 bases, and 3 bases lay outside the gene matches. The CDR3 covers 16 residues. Written as DNA, the CDR3 is TGTGCCAGCAGTGGACTAGCGGGAGGGCCTACAGATACGCAGTATTTT. It encodes CASSGLAGGPTDTQYF.